The clone carrying this T cell receptor (beta chain) came up a few times. How the authors handled the data: Amplification from reference gene primers served as the basis for estimated nucleated cell counts. The protocol was immunoSEQ multiplex PCR, while the TCRdb copy is restricted to in-frame clones and leaves out a portion. The V and J calls and the clone size are those of that table, but D and trimming were determined from the DNA. This repertoire shows 120,000 or so clones, around 81% found once; its top ten account for approximately 3.9%. The data were taken from a study of blood T cell repertoires in COVID-19. Study background: Samples taken during acute and convalescent COVID-19 were collected in the United States, Italy and Spain. T cells, B-cell-depleted T cells, or PBMCs supplied cDNA or gDNA.

V was shortened by 6 bases and J by 0 bases, with 8 bases between the two germline ends. Germline V CDR1 and CDR2: ENHRY, SYGVKD. There are 13 residues in the CDR3. The receptor comes from a woman aged 50 to 65 with acute or convalescent COVID-19. This chain links TRBV10-3 with TRBJ1-1; D is ambiguous. The specimen sequenced was peripheral blood. For the CDR3, the DNA is TGTGCCATCAGGCAAGACATGAACACTGAAGCTTTCTTT. Amino acid sequence: CAIRQDMNTEAFF.